This is a list of T cell receptor beta chains from one sample in a study of regulatory T cells in long-lasting Graves disease. From the multiplex PCR reads, TCRdb called clonotypes with MiXCR, one entry per CDR3 protein. The sample carries hundreds of thousands of distinct CDR3 sequences, about 14% recorded once. The sequencing here drew on peripheral blood mononuclear cells (PBMCs), taken at new diagnosis, from a patient treated with antithyroid drugs. These receptors originate from a female donor with Graves disease. Each CDR3 is given with its conserved first and last residue. D genes are given only for firm matches. Expanded clones get a size class; other rows say once, few or many, or leave the size out.

J: TRBJ2-3
size: .
V: TRBV19
D: .
CDR3: CASREISTDTQYF
DNA: TGTGCCAGTAGAGAAATAAGCACAGATACGCAGTATTTT

J: TRBJ2-3
size: .
V: TRBV6-1
D: .
CDR3: CASGRGGLYTDTQYF
DNA: TGTGCCAGCGGACGAGGGGGACTGTACACAGATACGCAGTATTTT

J: TRBJ1-5
size: few
V: TRBV6-2/TRBV6-3
D: .
CDR3: CAATGVGQPQHF
DNA: TGTGCCGCCACGGGGGTTGGTCAGCCCCAGCATTTT

J: TRBJ2-2
size: many
V: TRBV5-1
D: .
CDR3: CASSPGHVTGELFF
DNA: TGCGCCAGCAGCCCCGGACACGTGACCGGGGAGCTGTTTTTT

J: TRBJ2-6
size: many
V: TRBV30
D: .
CDR3: CAWSARGRPGANVLTF
DNA: TGTGCCTGGAGTGCCCGTGGGAGGCCTGGGGCCAACGTCCTGACTTTC

J: TRBJ2-7
size: .
V: TRBV30
D: .
CDR3: CAWTDVNEQYF
DNA: TGTGCCTGGACGGATGTTAACGAGCAGTACTTC

J: TRBJ2-1
size: many
V: TRBV7-9
D: .
CDR3: CASSDRDPVYEQFF
DNA: TGTGCCAGCAGCGACCGGGACCCCGTTTATGAGCAGTTCTTC

J: TRBJ2-1
size: few
V: TRBV6-1
D: .
CDR3: CASRGQPSSYNEQFF
DNA: TGTGCCAGCAGAGGACAGCCGAGCTCCTACAATGAGCAGTTCTTC

J: TRBJ2-7
size: few
V: TRBV12-3/TRBV12-4
D: .
CDR3: CASRGRQASYEQYF
DNA: TGTGCCAGCAGGGGTAGACAGGCCTCCTACGAGCAGTACTTC

J: TRBJ2-7
size: many
V: TRBV4-3
D: .
CDR3: CASSQGTGGSYEQYF
DNA: TGCGCCAGCAGCCAAGGAACGGGTGGCTCCTACGAGCAGTACTTC

J: TRBJ2-3
size: many
V: TRBV5-5
D: .
CDR3: CASSSRTEPTVDTQYF
DNA: TGTGCCAGCAGCTCCAGGACGGAGCCGACGGTGGATACGCAGTATTTT

J: TRBJ2-7
size: many
V: TRBV9
D: .
CDR3: CASSVGSEQGSYEQYF
DNA: TGTGCCAGCAGCGTTGGATCCGAACAGGGTTCCTACGAGCAGTACTTC

J: TRBJ2-1
size: .
V: TRBV5-1
D: .
CDR3: CASSLVGPEDLRGQFF
DNA: TGCGCCAGCAGCTTGGTAGGACCCGAGGACCTCCGAGGGCAGTTCTTC

J: TRBJ1-2
size: .
V: TRBV12-3/TRBV12-4
D: .
CDR3: CASSFQGRLNPNYGYTF
DNA: TGTGCCAGCAGTTTCCAAGGACGCCTAAACCCTAACTATGGCTACACCTTC

J: TRBJ2-7
size: few
V: TRBV7-9
D: TRBD1
CDR3: CASSSRDRRPYEQYF
DNA: TGTGCCAGCAGCTCCAGGGACAGGAGACCCTACGAGCAGTACTTC

J: TRBJ2-5
size: .
V: TRBV11-3
D: .
CDR3: CASSPPSGRGGETQYF
DNA: TGTGCCAGCAGCCCACCCTCCGGCAGGGGAGGAGAGACCCAGTACTTC

J: TRBJ2-5
size: .
V: TRBV7-9
D: .
CDR3: CASGLDGQAPTQYF
DNA: TGTGCCAGCGGCTTAGATGGCCAAGCTCCGACCCAGTACTTC

J: TRBJ2-1
size: many
V: TRBV9
D: TRBD1
CDR3: CASSGRGREQFF
DNA: TGTGCCAGCAGCGGTAGGGGGCGTGAGCAGTTCTTC

J: TRBJ1-2
size: many
V: TRBV7-2
D: .
CDR3: CASSSRLARPYGYTF
DNA: TGTGCCAGCAGCTCCCGCCTTGCCAGACCCTATGGCTACACCTTC

J: TRBJ2-7
size: many
V: TRBV12-3/TRBV12-4
D: .
CDR3: CASSLPDYEQYF
DNA: TGTGCCAGCAGTTTACCCGACTACGAGCAGTACTTC

J: TRBJ2-7
size: .
V: TRBV27
D: .
CDR3: CASSSVPAAYEQYF
DNA: TGTGCCAGCAGTTCCGTCCCGGCGGCCTACGAGCAGTACTTC

J: TRBJ1-1
size: many
V: TRBV12-5
D: .
CDR3: CASGLVLGAGSTEAFF
DNA: TGTGCTAGTGGTTTGGTACTGGGAGCAGGCAGCACTGAAGCTTTCTTT

J: TRBJ1-2
size: many
V: TRBV6-5
D: TRBD1
CDR3: CASSYQDRDYGYTF
DNA: TGTGCCAGCAGTTACCAGGACAGGGACTATGGCTACACCTTC

J: TRBJ1-1
size: many
V: TRBV6-1
D: .
CDR3: CASRTRGRALMNTEAFF
DNA: TGTGCCAGCAGGACCCGGGGCAGGGCATTAATGAACACTGAAGCTTTCTTT

J: TRBJ1-3
size: many
V: TRBV28
D: .
CDR3: CASSFLLGAGNTIYF
DNA: TGTGCCAGCAGTTTTCTCCTCGGGGCTGGAAACACCATATATTTT

J: TRBJ2-2
size: .
V: TRBV5-6
D: .
CDR3: CASSLDWFTNTGELFF
DNA: TGTGCCAGCAGCTTGGACTGGTTCACGAACACCGGGGAGCTGTTTTTT

J: TRBJ2-3
size: .
V: TRBV4-1
D: TRBD1
CDR3: CASSQEDQGVGADTQYF
DNA: TGCGCCAGCAGCCAAGAAGATCAGGGGGTCGGGGCAGATACGCAGTATTTT

J: TRBJ2-5
size: many
V: TRBV7-6
D: TRBD2
CDR3: CASSSGLAVTQYF
DNA: TGTGCCAGCAGCTCGGGACTAGCGGTGACCCAGTACTTC

J: TRBJ2-1
size: many
V: TRBV27
D: .
CDR3: CASSKITPSSYNEQFF
DNA: TGTGCCAGCAGCAAGATTACTCCTAGCTCCTACAATGAGCAGTTCTTC

J: TRBJ2-1
size: many
V: TRBV7-2
D: TRBD2
CDR3: CASSSIAGNNEQFF
DNA: TGTGCCAGCAGCTCGATAGCGGGAAACAATGAGCAGTTCTTC

J: TRBJ2-3
size: many
V: TRBV7-9
D: .
CDR3: CASSSPSTDTQYF
DNA: TGTGCCAGCAGCTCACCCTCGACAGATACGCAGTATTTT

J: TRBJ1-1
size: many
V: TRBV7-2
D: .
CDR3: CASSRTLNTEAFF
DNA: TGTGCCAGCAGCAGGACACTGAACACTGAAGCTTTCTTT

J: TRBJ1-2
size: many
V: TRBV5-1
D: .
CDR3: CASSLGRTAYGYTF
DNA: TGCGCCAGCAGCTTGGGGCGGACAGCATATGGCTACACCTTC

J: TRBJ2-5
size: many
V: TRBV11-2
D: TRBD2
CDR3: CASSLGPWTSGTQETQYF
DNA: TGTGCCAGCAGCTTAGGCCCCTGGACTAGCGGAACACAAGAGACCCAGTACTTC

J: TRBJ1-6
size: many
V: TRBV20-1
D: TRBD1
CDR3: CSASGAGTGYNSPLHF
DNA: TGCAGTGCTAGCGGGGCTGGGACAGGATATAATTCACCCCTCCACTTT

J: TRBJ1-1
size: .
V: TRBV9
D: .
CDR3: CASSVGYRTEAFF
DNA: TGTGCCAGCAGCGTAGGGTATAGGACTGAAGCTTTCTTT

J: TRBJ1-1
size: many
V: TRBV7-8
D: .
CDR3: CASSLTGGATSGTEAFF
DNA: TGTGCCAGCAGCTTAACCGGGGGCGCGACCAGTGGCACTGAAGCTTTCTTT

J: TRBJ1-3
size: many
V: TRBV6-1
D: .
CDR3: CASSADLNTVYF
DNA: TGTGCCAGCAGTGCCGATCTTAACACCGTATATTTT

J: TRBJ2-3
size: few
V: TRBV9
D: TRBD2
CDR3: CASSVGTSGGADTQYF
DNA: TGTGCCAGCAGCGTTGGGACTAGCGGGGGCGCAGATACGCAGTATTTT

J: TRBJ2-7
size: many
V: TRBV7-2
D: .
CDR3: CASSLGGVPYEQYF
DNA: TGTGCCAGCAGCTTAGGCGGGGTGCCCTACGAGCAGTACTTC

J: TRBJ2-2
size: many
V: TRBV6-9
D: .
CDR3: CASSYSYRRNTGELFF
DNA: TGTGCCAGCAGTTACTCTTATCGGCGGAACACCGGGGAGCTGTTTTTT

J: TRBJ1-2
size: many
V: TRBV7-9
D: TRBD1
CDR3: CASSFGQDGYTF
DNA: TGTGCCAGCAGCTTCGGACAGGATGGCTACACCTTC

J: TRBJ2-7
size: many
V: TRBV12-3/TRBV12-4
D: TRBD1
CDR3: CASSPDRGLYEQYF
DNA: TGTGCCAGCAGCCCCGACAGGGGACTGTACGAGCAGTACTTC

J: TRBJ2-7
size: .
V: TRBV6-1
D: TRBD2
CDR3: CASRAGTSGRQSYEQYF
DNA: TGTGCCAGCAGGGCAGGGACTAGCGGGAGGCAATCCTACGAGCAGTACTTC

J: TRBJ2-3
size: many
V: TRBV18
D: .
CDR3: CASSPTRGDTQYF
DNA: TGTGCCAGCTCACCCACCAGGGGAGATACGCAGTATTTT

J: TRBJ2-7
size: many
V: TRBV10-2
D: TRBD2
CDR3: CATTRAGGLYEQYF
DNA: TGCGCCACAACACGGGCGGGAGGGCTCTACGAGCAGTACTTC

J: TRBJ1-2
size: many
V: TRBV28
D: .
CDR3: CASNAGTHGYTF
DNA: TGTGCCAGCAATGCCGGGACCCATGGCTACACCTTC